These 3 T cell receptor beta chains originate from one sample sequenced in a study of blood T cell repertoires in COVID-19. Profiling relied on immunoSEQ multiplex PCR, and the TCRdb table lists in-frame clones only, not all of them. Among approximately 440,000 clones listed, around 90% were seen once. The source material was PBMCs or T cells enriched from blood (not recorded which). These receptors were taken from a man aged 18 to 29 who had recovered from COVID-19.

The chain carries TRBV6-5 and TRBJ1-5; a weak D match, TRBD1 (5 bases). This CDR3 spans 14 amino acids. Per the germline V gene, CDR1 is MNHEY and CDR2 is SVGAGI. The V end lost 6 bases, the J end lost 10 bases, and 19 bases lay between the germline ends. The CDR3 sequence: CASSVGGRDHPQHF. The CDR3 nucleotides read TGTGCCAGCAGCGTCGGAGGGAGGGACCACCCCCAGCATTTT.

The chain carries TRBV5-6 and TRBJ2-1, with 10 bases aligning to TRBD2. V was pared by 2 bases and J by 4 bases, with 3 bases of the junction left unmatched. Per germline, CDR1 SGHDT and CDR2 YYEEEE. The CDR3 extends over 15 amino acids. In DNA form, the CDR3 reads TGTGCCAGCAGCTTTCTAGCGGGAGAGTACAATGAGCAGTTCTTC. Translation: CASSFLAGEYNEQFF.

The genes are TRBV9 and TRBJ1-6, with TRBD1 identical over 8 bases. The J segment lost 10 bases and the V segment lost 3 bases, leaving 9 bases of the junction unmatched. In germline, CDR1 is SGDLS, CDR2 YYNGEE. The CDR3 is 15 amino acids. Here the CDR3 DNA reads TGTGCCAGCAGCGAAGGACAGGGAAGGGGATCACCCCTCCACTTT. Encoded protein: CASSEGQGRGSPLHF.